One and the same sample provided the 21 T cell receptor beta chains below, sequenced in a study of blood T cell repertoires in COVID-19. Sequencing was performed with immunoSEQ multiplex PCR; in TCRdb, only in-frame clones are kept and a portion is missing. The sample holds 300,000 to 350,000 clones, 80% to 90% seen once. The specimen was PBMCs or T cells enriched from blood (not recorded which). The receptors originated from a man aged 30 to 39 who had recovered from COVID-19.

The J gene is TRBJ2-1, the V gene TRBV5-1, with 10 bases matching TRBD2. V shed 5 bases, J shed 7 bases, and the junction held 12 bases outside the gene matches. Germline-derived CDR1 and CDR2 are SGHRS and YFSETQ. The CDR3 spans 16 residues. CDR3 sequence: CASRSDPSGGSNEQFF. Written as DNA, the CDR3 is TGCGCCAGCAGATCCGATCCTAGCGGGGGATCTAATGAGCAGTTCTTC. Looking up the rest from reference TRBV5-1 and TRBJ2-1 gives the full variable domain: KAGVTQTPRYLIKTRGQQVTLSCSPISGHRSVSWYQQTPGQGLQFLFEYFSETQRNKGNFPGRFSGRQFSNSRSEMNVSTLELGDSALYLCASRSDPSGGSNEQFFGPGTRLTVL.

The chain links TRBV19 to TRBJ1-3, with unresolved D. In germline, CDR1 is LNHDA, CDR2 SQIVND (reference sequence). V was pared by 5 bases and J by 2 bases, with 10 bases between. This CDR3 spans 14 amino acids. The CDR3: CASSDGVPGNTIYF. The CDR3 region has the DNA TGTGCCAGTAGTGACGGAGTTCCTGGAAACACCATATATTTT.

This chain connects TRBV10-2 to TRBJ1-6, with D hard to call. In germline, CDR1 is WSHSY, CDR2 SAAADI. The CDR3 has 13 amino acids. Trimming shortened V by 8 bases and J by 5 bases, and 10 bases separated the two germline ends. The CDR3 reads CASSEANNSPLHF. The CDR3 region has the DNA TGCGCCAGCTCCGAGGCTAATAATTCACCCCTCCACTTT.

This clone was observed a handful of times. J is TRBJ1-6 and V is TRBV2; TRBD1 is a possible D gene (6 bases). The CDR3 has 14 amino acids. Germline V gene lookup returns CDR1 SNHLY and CDR2 FYNNEI. V was shortened by 11 bases and J by 2 bases, with 13 bases between the two germline ends. The CDR3 protein is CAGQQGTYNSPLHF. The CDR3, as DNA: TGTGCCGGCCAACAGGGAACCTATAATTCACCCCTCCACTTT.

This chain joins TRBV3-1 (or the pseudogene TRBV3-2) and TRBJ1-6; 8 bases are a match to TRBD1. The junction had 12 bases not matched to a gene; V was cut back by 7 bases and J by 10 bases. In germline, CDR1 is LGHDT, CDR2 YNNKEL (reference sequence). This CDR3 has 15 amino acids. The CDR3 nucleotides read TGTGCCAGCACCCGGACAGGGCTAGTCGGATCACCCCTCCACTTT. Its protein product is CASTRTGLVGSPLHF.

The chain employs TRBV19 and TRBJ2-3, with 12 bases aligning to TRBD2. Germline V gene sequence: CDR1 LNHDA, CDR2 SQIVND (reference sequence). Trimming removed 6 bases from V and 6 bases from J; junction bases left unmatched: 10. This CDR3 region has 16 residues. CDR3 bases: TGTGCCAGTAGCACCTCTAGCGGGGGGGCCATGGATACGCAGTATTTT. Its translation is CASSTSSGGAMDTQYF.

J is TRBJ2-2 and V is TRBV4-2; tentatively, D is TRBD1 (5 bases). V was cut by 0 bases and J by 6 bases, with 20 bases left in between. There are 18 residues in the CDR3. Germline loops: CDR1 LGHNA, CDR2 YNFKEQ. The CDR3 region is CASSQDGIGQGSPGELFF. In DNA form, the CDR3 reads TGTGCCAGCAGCCAAGATGGTATCGGGCAGGGTTCTCCCGGGGAGCTGTTTTTT.

The genes are TRBV6-6 and TRBJ1-5; unclear D gene. This CDR3 contains 14 residues. Germline V gene data show CDR1 as MNHNY and CDR2 as SVGAGI (reference sequence). V was trimmed by 4 bases and J by 6 bases, leaving 13 bases between them. The CDR3 nucleotides read TGTGCCAGCAGTTTACGAGGGTCGGCTCAGCCCCAGCATTTT. This encodes CASSLRGSAQPQHF.

The chain has TRBV19 and TRBJ2-3; TRBD1 matches at 9 bases. The CDR3 has 13 amino acids. The germline V gene encodes CDR1 LNHDA and CDR2 SQIVND (reference sequence). Trimming took 7 bases from V and 3 from J; bases not matched to a gene: 2. For the CDR3, the DNA is TGTGCCAGTAAGGGACAGGGAACAGATACGCAGTATTTT. It codes for CASKGQGTDTQYF. Full variable domain (remainder filled in from reference TRBV19 and TRBJ2-3): DGGITQSPKYLFRKEGQNVTLSCEQNLNHDAMYWYRQDPGQGLRLIYYSQIVNDFQKGDIAEGYSVSREKKESFPLTVTSAQKNPTAFYLCASKGQGTDTQYFGPGTRLTVL.

The chain is built from TRBV11-2 and TRBJ2-7; the D is unclear. The germline V gene encodes CDR1 SGHAT and CDR2 FQNNGV. This CDR3 is 12 amino acids long. Trimming removed 6 bases at V and 6 bases at J, with 12 bases between. The CDR3 bases are TGTGCCAGCAGTTTTTCCTTCGGCGAGCAGTACTTC. Amino acids: CASSFSFGEQYF. The variable domain in full, with the rest retrieved from reference TRBV11-2 and TRBJ2-7, is EAGVAQSPRYKIIEKRQSVAFWCNPISGHATLYWYQQILGQGPKLLIQFQNNGVVDDSQLPKDRFSAERLKGVDSTLKIQPAKLEDSAVYLCASSFSFGEQYFGPGTRLTVT.

V and J are TRBV11-2 and TRBJ2-3, with D maybe TRBD1 (6 bases). Germline assignment: CDR1 SGHAT and CDR2 FQNNGV. The V end was cut by 1 base, the J end by 0 bases, with 11 bases between. The CDR3 runs 16 residues. The CDR3 loop is CASSLGPGASTDTQYF. CDR3 DNA sequence: TGTGCCAGCAGCTTAGGTCCAGGGGCTAGCACAGATACGCAGTATTTT.

The chain uses TRBV7-9 and TRBJ1-6; TRBD1 agrees at 7 bases. Germline assignment: CDR1 SEHNR and CDR2 FQNEAQ (reference sequence). This CDR3 is 14 amino acids long. The J segment lost 7 bases and the V segment lost 6 bases, leaving 6 bases of the junction unmatched. The DNA for the CDR3 is TGTGCCAGCAGTGGGGACAGCAAAAATTCACCCCTCCACTTT. Amino acids: CASSGDSKNSPLHF. Variable domain in full (rest from reference TRBV7-9 and TRBJ1-6): DTGVSQNPRHKITKRGQNVTFRCDPISEHNRLYWYRQTLGQGPEFLTYFQNEAQLEKSRLLSDRFSAERPKGSFSTLEIQRTEQGDSAMYLCASSGDSKNSPLHFGNGTRLTVT.

The V and J genes are TRBV10-1 and TRBJ2-7; 10 bases match TRBD1. The CDR3 consists of 13 residues. Germline V gene sequence: CDR1 WNHNN, CDR2 SYGVQD (reference sequence). J was trimmed by 5 bases and V by 6 bases; bases with no gene match: 4. This CDR3 is CASSPGQGDEQYF. The CDR3 DNA reads TGCGCCAGCAGCCCTGGACAGGGGGACGAGCAGTACTTC.

The CDR3 loop reads CASSPLAPNTGELFF. CDR3 nucleotides: TGCGCCAGCAGCCCACTAGCCCCTAACACCGGGGAGCTGTTTTTT. The gene calls are TRBV5-1 and TRBJ2-2; the D gene is possibly TRBD2 (6 bases). The CDR3 sequence is 15 residues long. CDR1 and CDR2 (germline): SGHRS, YFSETQ. V lost 4 bases and J lost 2, with 12 bases in between.

The rearrangement links TRBV20-1 to TRBJ2-3; TRBD1 might be the D (8 bases). Germline-derived CDR1 and CDR2 are DFQATT and SNEGSKA (reference sequence). Trimming cost V 3 bases and J 2 bases, with 18 bases left between them. CDR3 length: 16 amino acids. The CDR3 region has the DNA TGCAGTGCTAGTAACAGGGGGGGGGCGGCCACAGATACGCAGTATTTT. Amino acid sequence: CSASNRGGAATDTQYF.

The rearrangement links TRBV5-1 to TRBJ2-7; no firm D call. Trimming left V 0 bases short and J 1 base short, with 8 bases between. There are 14 residues in the CDR3. Germline assignment: CDR1 SGHRS and CDR2 YFSETQ. CDR3 region: CASSLDPESYEQYF. CDR3 DNA: TGCGCCAGCAGCTTGGATCCGGAGTCCTACGAGCAGTACTTC.

This chain joins TRBV5-1 and TRBJ1-4; 10 bases fit TRBD1. The CDR3 consists of 15 residues. The junction had 6 bases not matched to a gene; V was cut back by 4 bases and J by 6 bases. Germline assignment: CDR1 SGHRS and CDR2 YFSETQ. This CDR3 is CASSNGQGEYEKLFF. The CDR3 DNA reads as TGCGCCAGCAGCAACGGACAGGGGGAATATGAAAAACTGTTTTTT.

This clone has only one observation. V gene TRBV4-1 combines with J gene TRBJ1-6; D might be TRBD1 (6 bases). The CDR3 runs 19 residues. V was cut by 1 base and J by 7 bases, with 23 bases left in between. Looked up from germline, CDR1 is MGHRA and CDR2 is YSYEKL. CDR3 region: CASSQANFGGAVLNSPLHF. The CDR3 DNA reads TGCGCCAGCAGCCAAGCCAACTTCGGGGGGGCAGTGTTGAATTCACCCCTCCACTTT.

The chain recombines TRBV5-6 with TRBJ1-6; 7 bases map to TRBD1. The V gene end was trimmed by 4 bases and the J gene end by 6 bases; junction bases not matched to a gene: 7. Germline values: CDR1 SGHDT, CDR2 YYEEEE. The CDR3 sequence is 15 residues long. CDR3 in DNA: TGTGCCAGCAGCCCCCGGACAGGAATTAATTCACCCCTCCACTTT. It codes for CASSPRTGINSPLHF.

This clone was counted ten times or more. This chain connects TRBV4-2 to TRBJ2-2; the D gene is possibly TRBD1 (7 bases). Germline CDR1 reads LGHNA; CDR2 reads YNFKEQ. V lost 5 bases and J lost 5, with 24 bases in between. CDR3 length: 18 amino acids. CDR3 sequence: CASSRETGTDRRTGELFF. The CDR3 DNA sequence: TGTGCCAGCAGCAGGGAGACAGGGACTGATCGGAGGACCGGGGAGCTGTTTTTT.

This chain uses TRBV5-4 with TRBJ2-5, with TRBD1 identical over 8 bases. Germline V gene sequence: CDR1 SGHNT, CDR2 YYREEE (reference sequence). V was clipped by 0 bases and J by 3 bases; unmatched bases: 1. CDR3 length equals 14 residues. The CDR3 here is CASSLVDREETQYF. In DNA form, the CDR3 reads TGTGCCAGCAGCTTGGTGGACAGGGAAGAGACCCAGTACTTC.